The 23 T cell receptor beta chains presented below share a single source sample, sequenced in a study of blood T cell repertoires in COVID-19. Sequenced by immunoSEQ multiplex PCR; TCRdb stores in-frame clones only, minus some. The table records fewer than 250,000 clones, around four fifths of them present only once. Input material: peripheral blood. The receptors here all came from a man aged 45-65 years with active or convalescent COVID-19.

The chain employs TRBV7-2 and TRBJ2-5, with a tentative D call TRBD1 (5 bases). The CDR3 contains 13 residues. Germline V gene sequence: CDR1 SGHTA, CDR2 FQGNSA. The V and J ends lost 3 bases and 7 bases respectively, with 12 bases between them. The CDR3 sequence is CASSFRASATQYF. In DNA, the CDR3 is TGTGCCAGCAGCTTCAGGGCAAGTGCGACCCAGTACTTC.

The gene calls are TRBV5-6 and TRBJ2-7, with D unclear. This CDR3 spans 14 amino acids. The V end lost 0 bases, the J end lost 7 bases, and 14 bases lay between the germline ends. Germline assignment: CDR1 SGHDT and CDR2 YYEEEE. The CDR3 loop reads CASSLGAVLREQYF. For the CDR3, the DNA is TGTGCCAGCAGCTTGGGGGCAGTTCTTAGGGAGCAGTACTTC.

V usage is TRBV6-5 and J usage is TRBJ1-1; a weak D match, TRBD1 (6 bases). The germline gives CDR1 MNHEY, CDR2 SVGAGI. Between the trimmed V and J ends, which lost 6 bases and 3 bases, there was a span of 11 bases. This CDR3 has 13 residues. In DNA form, the CDR3 reads TGTGCCAGCAGCTCGGACAGCGACACTGAAGCTTTCTTT. As protein: CASSSDSDTEAFF.

Remarks on this clone: This sample includes further DNA sequences coding for the same CDR3. This chain joins TRBV18 and TRBJ2-7; 9 bases are a match to TRBD1. The V segment lost 6 bases and the J segment 2 bases; nucleotides outside the gene matches: 5. Germline V gives CDR1 KGHSH, CDR2 LQKENI. This CDR3 region has 14 residues. The CDR3 sequence is CASSPGQGTYEQYF. The CDR3 nucleotides are TGTGCCAGCTCCCCGGGACAGGGAACCTACGAGCAGTACTTC.

V gene TRBV28 combines with J gene TRBJ1-6; perhaps TRBD1 as D (6 bases). Germline V gene lookup returns CDR1 MDHEN and CDR2 SYDVKM. The CDR3 totals 16 residues. The ends were cut back, 4 bases at V and 9 bases at J, with 19 bases in the middle. CDR3 sequence (DNA): TGTGCCAGCAGTTGGGGGGGGCAGGAAAAAAGTTCACCCCTCCACTTT. It encodes CASSWGGQEKSSPLHF.

The chain uses TRBV6-5 and TRBJ2-7, with 8 bases that match TRBD1. The CDR3 has 14 amino acids. The germline CDR1 and CDR2 sequences are MNHEY and SVGAGI. V shed 6 bases, J shed 1 base, and the junction held 5 bases outside the gene matches. CDR3 bases: TGTGCCAGCAGGGACCGGGACAGGTCCTACGAGCAGTACTTC. Encoded protein: CASRDRDRSYEQYF.

This sequence joins TRBV2 and TRBJ1-5; possible D gene TRBD1, 5 bases. The CDR3 runs to 13 residues. CDR1 and CDR2 (germline): SNHLY, FYNNEI. V was cut by 2 bases and J by 5 bases, with 7 bases left in between. The CDR3 here is CASSEWGDQPQHF. The CDR3 DNA is TGTGCCAGCAGTGAATGGGGGGATCAGCCCCAGCATTTT.

J is TRBJ2-1 and V is TRBV19, with D possibly being TRBD1 (6 bases). The germline V and J ends were trimmed by 3 bases and 4 bases, with 10 bases remaining between them. The CDR3 runs to 14 residues. The germline CDR1 and CDR2 sequences are LNHDA and SQIVND (reference sequence). The CDR3 nucleotides read TGTGCCAGTAGTATCGAGGGACAATACAATGAGCAGTTCTTC. It encodes CASSIEGQYNEQFF. The full variable domain, with the rest looked up from reference TRBV19 and TRBJ2-1, is DGGITQSPKYLFRKEGQNVTLSCEQNLNHDAMYWYRQDPGQGLRLIYYSQIVNDFQKGDIAEGYSVSREKKESFPLTVTSAQKNPTAFYLCASSIEGQYNEQFFGPGTRLTVL.

This rearrangement joins TRBV7-2 to TRBJ2-3; 8 bases fit TRBD2. The CDR3 is made up of 15 amino acids. J gave up 0 bases and V 6 bases, and 5 bases lay outside the gene matches. Germline loops: CDR1 SGHTA, CDR2 FQGNSA. CDR3 DNA sequence: TGTGCCAGCAGAGTTGCTAGCGGGAGCACAGATACGCAGTATTTT. Translating gives CASRVASGSTDTQYF.

In nucleotides, the CDR3 is TGTGCCTGGAGTGGAAACAGGTTGAACACTGAAGCTTTCTTT. It translates to CAWSGNRLNTEAFF. This sequence joins TRBV30 and TRBJ1-1; possibly TRBD1 for D (5 bases). Germline V gene sequence: CDR1 GTSNPN, CDR2 SVGIG (reference sequence). V dropped 1 base and J dropped 0 bases, with 9 bases sitting between them. The CDR3 totals 14 residues.

This clone was found a few times. The genes are TRBV10-2 and TRBJ1-6; D is undetermined. The CDR3 length is 14 residues. Germline V CDR1 and CDR2: WSHSY, SAAADI. Between the trimmed V and J ends, which lost 7 bases and 5 bases, there was a span of 12 bases. CDR3 amino acids: CASIDQINNSPLHF. Written as DNA, the CDR3 is TGCGCCAGCATCGATCAGATAAATAATTCACCCCTCCACTTT.

The CDR3: CASSDSRSGGAYNEQFF. The CDR3 nucleotides are TGTGCCAGCAGTGACTCGCGTAGCGGGGGGGCCTACAATGAGCAGTTCTTC. The genes are TRBV6-4 and TRBJ2-1; TRBD2 agrees at 11 bases. The CDR3 length is 17 residues. Germline trimming cut 0 bases from V and 2 bases from J; bases unmatched to any gene: 3. In germline, CDR1 is MRHNA, CDR2 SNTAGT.

This chain uses TRBV5-1 with TRBJ2-7; 13 positions agree with TRBD2. The CDR3 length is 15 residues. In germline, CDR1 is SGHRS, CDR2 YFSETQ. Unmatched junction bases numbered 1, after V lost 0 bases and J lost 4 bases. The CDR3 coding sequence is TGCGCCAGCAGCTTGGGGACTAGCGGGAGTTACGAGCAGTACTTC. Its protein is CASSLGTSGSYEQYF.

This chain uses TRBV4-1 with TRBJ1-3, with 9 nucleotides matching TRBD1. Germline assignment: CDR1 MGHRA and CDR2 YSYEKL. This CDR3 region has 16 residues. Unmatched junction bases numbered 8, after V lost 0 bases and J lost 8 bases. The CDR3 bases are TGCGCCAGCAGCCAAGATTCCCGGACAGGGGAAGACACCATATATTTT. This codes for CASSQDSRTGEDTIYF.

The chain recombines TRBV5-4 with TRBJ1-4; tentatively, D is TRBD1 (6 bases). V dropped 4 bases and J dropped 5 bases, with 18 bases sitting between them. Germline V gene data show CDR1 as SGHNT and CDR2 as YYREEE (reference sequence). The CDR3 consists of 16 residues. CDR3 residues: CASSPGGAGANEKLFF. CDR3 nucleotides: TGTGCCAGCAGCCCTGGGGGGGCGGGGGCAAATGAAAAACTGTTTTTT.

The chain uses TRBV7-2 and TRBJ2-1; 14 positions agree with TRBD2. The CDR3 length is 17 residues. Germline CDR1 is SGHTA and CDR2 is FQGNSA. The V and J ends lost 4 bases and 0 bases, in that order; junction bases with no gene match: 2. CDR3 residues: CASSSTSGGASYNEQFF. The CDR3 nucleotides read TGTGCCAGCAGCTCGACTAGCGGGGGGGCCTCCTACAATGAGCAGTTCTTC. The variable domain in full, with the rest retrieved from reference TRBV7-2 and TRBJ2-1, is GAGVSQSPSNKVTEKGKDVELRCDPISGHTALYWYRQSLGQGLEFLIYFQGNSAPDKSGLPSDRFSAERTGGSVSTLTIQRTQQEDSAVYLCASSSTSGGASYNEQFFGPGTRLTVL.

The V and J genes are TRBV6-5 and TRBJ1-3; D perhaps matches TRBD1 (6 bases). The V gene lost 4 bases and the J gene lost 8 bases, with 9 bases spanning the gap. Germline V gene sequence: CDR1 MNHEY, CDR2 SVGAGI. The length of the CDR3 is 12 residues. For the CDR3, the DNA is TGTGCCAGCAGTTTACAGGGTTACACCATATATTTT. Its translation: CASSLQGYTIYF.

This sequence joins TRBV4-3 and TRBJ2-1; no reliable D call. The V end was cut by 1 base, the J end by 6 bases, with 13 bases between. The CDR3 contains 15 residues. Germline CDR1 is LGHNA and CDR2 is YSLEER. The CDR3 nucleotides are TGCGCCAGCAGCCAAGGGCTAGGAACATCCAATGAGCAGTTCTTC. This translates into CASSQGLGTSNEQFF.

The V call is TRBV18, the J call TRBJ2-1, with a possible D match to TRBD2 (7 bases). Germline V gene sequence: CDR1 KGHSH, CDR2 LQKENI. There are 16 residues in the CDR3. V lost 3 bases and J lost 6, with 18 bases in between. Here the CDR3 DNA reads TGTGCCAGCTCACCGGTAGGGGGGGGCCCTGGCAATGAGCAGTTCTTC. Its translation is CASSPVGGGPGNEQFF.

V is TRBV10-3 and J is TRBJ1-3; D is possibly TRBD1 (5 bases). Germline V gene lookup returns CDR1 ENHRY and CDR2 SYGVKD. The CDR3 is made up of 15 amino acids. Trimming stripped 6 bases from V and 2 bases from J, with 14 bases between. CDR3 in amino acids: CAISPQGLTGNTIYF. The CDR3 nucleotides are TGTGCCATCAGCCCCCAGGGTTTAACTGGAAACACCATATATTTT.

The rearrangement links TRBV7-3 to TRBJ2-2; a weak D match, TRBD1 (6 bases). The V end lost 5 bases, the J end lost 4 bases, and 14 bases lay between the germline ends. Germline loops: CDR1 SGHTA, CDR2 FQGTGA. CDR3 size: 15 residues. The CDR3 sequence: CASSRGGLGTGELFF. CDR3 bases: TGTGCCAGCAGCCGAGGGGGATTGGGCACCGGGGAGCTGTTTTTT.

The genes are TRBV20-1 and TRBJ1-1; D gene unclear. In germline, CDR1 is DFQATT, CDR2 SNEGSKA (reference sequence). Trimming removed 4 bases from V and 5 bases from J, with 17 bases in between. The CDR3 is 14 residues long. CDR3 nucleotide sequence: TGCAGTGCTATTGATGGCGAGGGAGGGACTGAAGCTTTCTTT. Translated: CSAIDGEGGTEAFF.

There are a few counts of this clone. The genes are TRBV20-1 and TRBJ1-2, with 9 bases lining up with TRBD1. The junction had 7 bases not matched to a gene; V was cut back by 3 bases and J by 5 bases. CDR3 length: 14 amino acids. Germline lookup yields CDR1 DFQATT and CDR2 SNEGSKA (reference sequence). CDR3 amino acids: CSASIPGTGYGYTF. DNA for the CDR3: TGCAGTGCTAGTATCCCTGGGACAGGGTATGGCTACACCTTC.